The 30 T cell receptor beta chains reported below all come from one sample, sequenced in a study of early T cells in non-severe SARS-CoV-2 infection. TCRdb re-analysed the 5' RACE reads in MiXCR, keeping a single row per CDR3 protein. The table shows 80,000 or so distinct CDR3 sequences, with around a sixth occurring only once. Material for sequencing was whole blood. These receptors were collected from an adult who was a healthcare worker with PCR-confirmed SARS-CoV-2 infection or an uninfected control (not recorded which).

J is TRBJ2-2 and V is TRBV19; 9 nucleotides agree with TRBD1. V was pared by 8 bases and J by 3 bases, with 4 bases of the junction left unmatched. This CDR3 region has 14 residues. Germline lookup yields CDR1 LNHDA and CDR2 SQIVND (reference sequence). The CDR3 protein is CASSGQGHTGELFF. CDR3 DNA: TGTGCCAGTTCCGGACAGGGGCACACCGGGGAGCTGTTTTTT.

This clonotype was counted between two and nine times. The chain joins TRBV2 to TRBJ2-3; 15 bases align to TRBD2. Germline CDR1 SNHLY, CDR2 FYNNEI. The ends lost 6 bases at V and 0 bases at J; junction bases unmatched: 1. The CDR3 has 16 residues. CDR3 protein: CASRGLAGGSTDTQYF. The CDR3 DNA sequence: TGTGCCAGCAGGGGACTAGCGGGGGGAAGCACAGATACGCAGTATTTT.

This clonotype turned up a few times. The chain joins TRBV7-8 to TRBJ2-3; 11 bases map to TRBD1. Germline V lookup: CDR1 SGHVS, CDR2 FQNEAQ. This CDR3 region has 17 residues. J gave up 5 bases and V 4 bases, and 11 bases lay outside the gene matches. The CDR3 DNA follows: TGTGCCAGCAGCTCTTACACGGACAGGGGGCGCCTAGATACGCAGTATTTT. Translation gives CASSSYTDRGRLDTQYF.

This chain links TRBV28 with TRBJ1-1; no clear D gene. Trimming shortened V by 6 bases and J by 0 bases, and 14 bases separated the two germline ends. CDR3 length: 15 amino acids. Germline CDR1 and CDR2: MDHEN and SYDVKM. Here the CDR3 reads CASREVTLLNTEAFF. In DNA, the CDR3 is TGTGCCAGCAGGGAAGTGACACTCCTGAACACTGAAGCTTTCTTT.

The V call is TRBV7-3, the J call TRBJ1-1; 7 bases align to TRBD1. CDR1 is SGHTA, CDR2 FQGTGA, per germline. The length of the CDR3 is 14 residues. The ends lost 5 bases at V and 8 bases at J; junction bases unmatched: 11. The CDR3 loop reads CASSPQGGTREAFF. In nucleotides, the CDR3 is TGTGCCAGCAGCCCCCAGGGGGGCACAAGGGAAGCTTTCTTT.

The chain links TRBV4-1 to TRBJ2-7, with 10 nucleotides matching TRBD2. The trim removed 0 bases at V and 6 bases at J, leaving 8 bases unmatched. This CDR3 has 16 amino acids. Looked up from germline, CDR1 is MGHRA and CDR2 is YSYEKL. Here the CDR3 reads CASSQEGASGRSEQYF. The DNA for the CDR3 is TGCGCCAGCAGCCAAGAGGGGGCTAGCGGGAGATCCGAGCAGTACTTC.

The table lists this clonotype with many counts. The chain recombines TRBV29-1 with TRBJ2-7, with unresolved D. The V gene lost 4 bases and the J gene lost 2 bases, with 9 bases spanning the gap. The CDR3 loop spans 12 amino acids. Germline CDR1 is SQVTM and CDR2 is ANQGSEA. The CDR3: CSVAPSTYEQYF. For the CDR3, the DNA is TGCAGCGTTGCCCCGTCAACCTACGAGCAGTACTTC.

This sequence joins TRBV5-4 and TRBJ2-7; the D is unclear. In germline, CDR1 is SGHNT, CDR2 YYREEE (reference sequence). V was cut by 2 bases and J by 3 bases, with 15 bases left in between. The CDR3 has 15 residues. CDR3 region: CASSFGPLGYYEQYF. In nucleotides, the CDR3 is TGTGCCAGCAGCTTCGGGCCGTTGGGGTACTACGAGCAGTACTTC.

The chain links TRBV7-2 to TRBJ1-3; D remains ambiguous. Trimming shortened V by 2 bases and J by 0 bases, and 5 bases separated the two germline ends. Germline CDR1 and CDR2: SGHTA and FQGNSA. The CDR3 spans 14 residues. In DNA form, the CDR3 reads TGTGCCAGCAGCTTAAGCACCTCTGGAAACACCATATATTTT. Translating it yields CASSLSTSGNTIYF.

This clonotype was counted only a few times. The V gene is TRBV2, the J gene TRBJ1-5; unclear D gene. Germline V gene sequence: CDR1 SNHLY, CDR2 FYNNEI. The CDR3 totals 14 residues. The germline V and J ends were trimmed by 4 bases and 0 bases, with 7 bases remaining between them. Here the CDR3 reads CASSGRYSNQPQHF. Here the CDR3 DNA reads TGTGCCAGCAGTGGGCGGTATAGCAATCAGCCCCAGCATTTT.

Ten or more counts support this clonotype. The V gene is TRBV20-1, the J gene TRBJ2-2; no clear D. V was shortened by 3 bases and J by 3 bases, with 17 bases between the two germline ends. Germline lookup yields CDR1 DFQATT and CDR2 SNEGSKA (reference sequence). CDR3 length equals 16 residues. The CDR3 DNA sequence: TGCAGTGCTAGGATGCTGGCGGCAAAGGACACCGGGGAGCTGTTTTTT. It specifies CSARMLAAKDTGELFF.

This clonotype was seen only a few times. The chain joins TRBV6-4 to TRBJ2-3; 10 nucleotides match TRBD1. V lost 0 bases, J lost 1 base, and 1 base stayed unmatched. The CDR3 contains 16 residues. Germline lookup yields CDR1 MRHNA and CDR2 SNTAGT. The CDR3 loop is CASSDSTGGGTDTQYF. The CDR3 DNA reads TGTGCCAGCAGTGACTCGACAGGGGGCGGCACAGATACGCAGTATTTT.

The CDR3 region has the DNA TGTGCCAGGACCTCTCCGGGGAGAATGGGCGGGGAGCTGTTTTTT. This codes for CARTSPGRMGGELFF. The rearrangement joins TRBV30 to TRBJ2-2; the D gene is possibly TRBD2 (5 bases). Looked up from germline, CDR1 is GTSNPN and CDR2 is SVGIG (reference sequence). Trimming stripped 8 bases from V and 7 bases from J, with 23 bases between. This CDR3 comprises 15 residues.

Comments on this clonotype: A much larger clone is a single base away; this may be a read error. The conserved closing phenylalanine or tryptophan is absent in this CDR3, likely reflecting a read error. V gene TRBV20-1 combines with J gene TRBJ2-7, with D maybe TRBD1 (5 bases). The CDR3 spans 13 residues. V was shortened by 0 bases and J by 7 bases, with 13 bases between the two germline ends. Germline CDR1 reads DFQATT; CDR2 reads SNEGSKA (reference sequence). The CDR3, as DNA: TGCAGTGCTAGAGATCACAGGTTGGGGGAGCAGTACTCC. Protein product: CSARDHRLGEQYS.

The gene calls are TRBV27 and TRBJ2-7, with 9 positions matching TRBD1. The CDR3 loop spans 15 amino acids. Germline V lookup: CDR1 MNHEY, CDR2 SMNVEV (reference sequence). Germline trimming cut 4 bases from V and 5 bases from J; bases unmatched to any gene: 9. Here the CDR3 DNA reads TGTGCCAGCAGTTGGGCCGGGACAGGGTCCCACGAGCAGTACTTC. It is translated as CASSWAGTGSHEQYF.

This clonotype has at least ten counts. V gene TRBV28 combines with J gene TRBJ2-2; D is unclear. The V gene lost 6 bases and the J gene lost 7 bases, with 21 bases spanning the gap. The CDR3 length is 16 residues. The germline CDR1 and CDR2 sequences are MDHEN and SYDVKM. The CDR3 DNA follows: TGTGCCAGCAGCGCGACCCGGGCCTCCTTAGGCGGGGAGCTGTTTTTT. Its protein is CASSATRASLGGELFF.

This clonotype was recorded at least ten times. This chain connects TRBV19 to TRBJ2-3, with D tentatively TRBD1 or TRBD2 (6 bases each). CDR1 LNHDA and CDR2 SQIVND come from the germline V gene (reference sequence). Trimming left V 3 bases short and J 0 bases short, with 10 bases between. The CDR3 contains 15 residues. The CDR3 is CASSISGASTDTQYF. CDR3 bases: TGTGCCAGTAGTATCTCGGGGGCTAGCACAGATACGCAGTATTTT.

This clonotype came up a few times. The chain couples TRBV24-1 to TRBJ2-7; possibly TRBD1 for D (6 bases). The V gene lost 3 bases and the J gene lost 1 base, with 12 bases spanning the gap. Germline-derived CDR1 and CDR2 are KGHDR and SFDVKD. CDR3 length: 15 residues. In nucleotides, the CDR3 is TGTGCCACCAGTGATCCGCCACAGGGTTCCTACGAGCAGTACTTC. It translates to CATSDPPQGSYEQYF.

In its sample, this clonotype was seen a few times. The chain uses TRBV4-1 and TRBJ2-3; D not certain. V was trimmed by 0 bases and J by 1 base, leaving 14 bases between them. Germline CDR1 and CDR2: MGHRA and YSYEKL. The CDR3 extends over 17 amino acids. CDR3 protein: CASSQDLMVIGTDTQYF. The CDR3 bases are TGCGCCAGCAGCCAAGATTTGATGGTAATTGGCACAGATACGCAGTATTTT.

The chain is built from TRBV9 and TRBJ2-7; 7 bases are a match to TRBD1. CDR3 length equals 14 residues. The junction had 4 bases not matched to a gene; V was cut back by 2 bases and J by 2 bases. Germline V CDR1 and CDR2: SGDLS, YYNGEE. This CDR3 reads CASSVRDSTYEQYF. CDR3 coding DNA: TGTGCCAGCAGCGTCCGGGACAGTACCTACGAGCAGTACTTC.

The CDR3 reads CASSEGGLAGLKETQYF. CDR3 sequence (DNA): TGTGCCAGCAGCGAAGGCGGACTAGCGGGGCTTAAAGAGACCCAGTACTTC. The chain employs TRBV14 and TRBJ2-5; the match to TRBD2 covers 12 bases. The ends lost 5 bases at V and 3 bases at J; junction bases unmatched: 10. CDR1 is SGHDN, CDR2 FVKESK, per germline. The CDR3 sequence is 17 residues long. Complete variable domain (other parts from reference TRBV14 and TRBJ2-5): EAGVTQFPSHSVIEKGQTVTLRCDPISGHDNLYWYRRVMGKEIKFLLHFVKESKQDESGMPNNRFLAERTGGTYSTLKVQPAELEDSGVYFCASSEGGLAGLKETQYFGPGTRLLVL.

The chain employs TRBV6-4 and TRBJ2-3, with 8 bases identical to TRBD2. The V gene's germline CDR1 is MRHNA and CDR2 SNTAGT. V lost 0 bases, J lost 5 bases, and 10 bases stayed unmatched. CDR3 length equals 17 residues. In nucleotides, the CDR3 is TGTGCCAGCAGTGACTCGACTAGCGACGGGGCAATAGATACGCAGTATTTT. Amino acids: CASSDSTSDGAIDTQYF.

In regard to this clonotype: At one end, the junction sequence differs from germline, possibly due to a read error. This chain uses TRBV7-9 with TRBJ1-2; tentatively, D is TRBD1 (5 bases). From germline, CDR1 is SEHNR and CDR2 FQNEAQ (reference sequence). CDR3 size: 15 residues. The chain's CDR3 is CASRLAGDGTDGYTF. The CDR3, as DNA: TGTGCCAGCAGGTTAGCGGGGGACGGGACTGATGGCTACACCTTC.

This clonotype has a handful of counts. The rearrangement uses TRBV27 and TRBJ2-2; D is ambiguous. V lost 7 bases, J lost 8 bases, and 8 bases lay in between. The CDR3 is 11 amino acids. Germline CDR1 MNHEY, CDR2 SMNVEV (reference sequence). CDR3 sequence: CASKWAGELFF. The CDR3 DNA follows: TGTGCCAGCAAGTGGGCAGGGGAGCTGTTTTTT.

This chain connects TRBV11-2 to TRBJ2-5; the D gene is possibly TRBD1 (6 bases). The CDR3 is 16 amino acids. Trimming cost V 2 bases and J 2 bases, with 15 bases left between them. Germline V lookup: CDR1 SGHAT, CDR2 FQNNGV. CDR3 in DNA: TGTGCCAGCAGCTTAAAGGGGACAATTTTACAAGAGACCCAGTACTTC. Translated: CASSLKGTILQETQYF. The variable domain in full, completed from reference TRBV11-2 and TRBJ2-5, reads EAGVAQSPRYKIIEKRQSVAFWCNPISGHATLYWYQQILGQGPKLLIQFQNNGVVDDSQLPKDRFSAERLKGVDSTLKIQPAKLEDSAVYLCASSLKGTILQETQYFGPGTRLLVL.

This clonotype showed up just a few times. The chain couples TRBV9 to TRBJ1-6; D not certain. The CDR3 is 16 residues long. Per germline, CDR1 SGDLS and CDR2 YYNGEE. Deletions cut 2 bases from V and 0 bases from J, with 9 bases between. The CDR3 DNA follows: TGTGCCAGCAGCGTTTTCGACACCTCCTATAATTCACCCCTCCACTTT. It yields the protein CASSVFDTSYNSPLHF.

The V call is TRBV3-1, the J call TRBJ2-5, with 11 bases matching TRBD1. CDR1 is LGHDT and CDR2 is YNNKEL in the germline V gene (reference sequence). J was trimmed by 7 bases and V by 3 bases; bases with no gene match: 4. The CDR3 is made up of 14 amino acids. The DNA for the CDR3 is TGTGCCAGCAGCCAGGACAGGGGGCGTGGGACCCAGTACTTC. Translation: CASSQDRGRGTQYF.

This chain links TRBV10-2 with TRBJ2-3; perhaps TRBD2 as D (5 bases). The CDR3 is made up of 11 amino acids. V shed 3 bases and J shed 10 bases, with 8 bases lying between them. The germline gives CDR1 WSHSY, CDR2 SAAADI. CDR3 in DNA: TGCGCCAGCAGTGATCTGGAGGCGCAGTATTTT. Its translation: CASSDLEAQYF.

In the case of this clonotype: This may be a read error: a much more frequent sequence differs by one nucleotide. The chain couples TRBV29-1 to TRBJ1-4; 10 bases agree with TRBD1. This CDR3 has 14 amino acids. In germline, CDR1 is SQVTM, CDR2 ANQGSEA. CDR3 protein: CSVAPGQGYENLFF. In DNA form, the CDR3 reads TGCAGCGTCGCTCCGGGACAGGGGTATGAAAACCTGTTTTTT. The complete variable domain, with remaining parts taken from reference TRBV29-1 and TRBJ1-4, reads SAVISQKPSRDICQRGTSLTIQCQVDSQVTMMFWYRQQPGQSLTLIATANQGSEATYESGFVIDKFPISRPNLTFSTLTVSNMSPEDSSIYLCSVAPGQGYENLFFGSGTQLSVL.

The chain employs TRBV20-1 and TRBJ2-4; 14 bases are shared with TRBD2. The CDR3 consists of 16 residues. Germline V gives CDR1 DFQATT, CDR2 SNEGSKA (reference sequence). V lost 5 bases to trimming and J lost 8 bases; unmatched junction nucleotides: 11. The CDR3 nucleotides are TGCAGTGCTTCCCGACTAGCGGGAGGGTTGGGAGACATTCAGTACTTC. Translation: CSASRLAGGLGDIQYF.